One sample yielded the 14 T cell receptor beta chains listed below, sequenced in a study of T cell responses to AZD1222 COVID-19 vaccine. TCRdb keeps only in-frame clones here, not all; method: immunoSEQ multiplex PCR. The table records fewer than 110,000 clones, 80% to 90% of them present only once. The sequencing here drew on peripheral blood, taken on day 0 of AZD1222 vaccination. The receptors shown here come from an adult in good health.

The chain carries TRBV27 and TRBJ1-2; maybe TRBD1 (6 bases). This CDR3 is built from 16 residues. Looked up from germline, CDR1 is MNHEY and CDR2 is SMNVEV (reference sequence). V was trimmed by 5 bases and J by 4 bases, leaving 20 bases between them. CDR3 in amino acids: CASSPKGTFGIYGYTF. For the CDR3, the DNA is TGTGCCAGCAGTCCAAAAGGGACATTTGGGATCTATGGCTACACCTTC.

This clone was detected once. The V and J genes are TRBV6-5 and TRBJ2-7; D possibly uses TRBD1 or TRBD2 (6 bases each). V gave up 5 bases and J gave up 2 bases, with 13 bases separating them. The germline V gene has CDR1 MNHEY and CDR2 SVGAGI. The CDR3 has 14 residues. The CDR3 region has the DNA TGTGCCAGCAGTAGCTTTCGGGGGCCCTACGAGCAGTACTTC. Translated, it gives CASSSFRGPYEQYF.

The chain joins TRBV6-5 to TRBJ1-2, with D possibly TRBD1 on 6 matching bases. CDR3 size: 11 residues. V was clipped by 4 bases and J by 7 bases, with 7 bases between them. Germline V gives CDR1 MNHEY, CDR2 SVGAGI. The DNA of the CDR3 is TGTGCCAGCAGTTCAGGGGTTGGCTACACCTTC. Amino acids: CASSSGVGYTF.

This sequence joins TRBV7-9 and TRBJ2-7; D gene uncertain. CDR3 length: 13 residues. CDR1 and CDR2 from the germline V gene are SEHNR and FQNEAQ (reference sequence). V lost 5 bases and J lost 7, with 15 bases in between. DNA of the CDR3: TGTGCCAGCAGCCAGAGCTCACAGCCTGAGCAGTACTTC. This translates into CASSQSSQPEQYF.

The chain employs TRBV5-1 and TRBJ1-4; no definite D call. Trimming shortened V by 4 bases and J by 7 bases, and 17 bases separated the two germline ends. The CDR3 runs to 15 residues. Germline V gives CDR1 SGHRS, CDR2 YFSETQ. CDR3 amino acids: CASSPDGVPGEKLFF. The CDR3 DNA sequence: TGCGCCAGCAGCCCGGATGGGGTCCCCGGTGAAAAACTGTTTTTT.

The rearrangement joins TRBV5-8 to TRBJ2-1; either TRBD1 or TRBD2 may supply D (5 bases each). Germline V CDR1 and CDR2: SGHTS, YDEGEE. The V gene lost 6 bases and the J gene lost 2 bases, with 12 bases spanning the gap. This CDR3 region has 14 residues. CDR3 residues: CASKLGTAYNEQFF. For the CDR3, the DNA is TGTGCCAGCAAGCTCGGGACGGCCTACAATGAGCAGTTCTTC.

The chain combines TRBV2 with TRBJ1-1, with TRBD1 matching over 7 bases. The CDR3 sequence is 13 residues long. Per germline, CDR1 SNHLY and CDR2 FYNNEI. Trimming at V came to 6 bases and at J to 4 bases, leaving 5 bases not matched to a gene. In DNA, the CDR3 is TGTGCCAGCAGGACAGGGTTAGGCACTGAAGCTTTCTTT. Translated, it gives CASRTGLGTEAFF.

V and J are TRBV19 and TRBJ2-2; 8 nucleotides match TRBD1. Losses at the gene ends were 6 bases for V and 3 bases for J; bases not matched to a gene: 3. The CDR3 covers 14 residues. Germline values: CDR1 LNHDA, CDR2 SQIVND (reference sequence). The CDR3 sequence: CASRTQGDTGELFF. DNA for the CDR3: TGTGCCAGTAGGACACAGGGGGACACCGGGGAGCTGTTTTTT.

Only a few counts were recorded for this clone. The chain couples TRBV12-3 or TRBV12-4 to TRBJ1-2; D unclear. Trimming removed 6 bases from V and 7 bases from J, with 15 bases in between. There are 13 residues in the CDR3. The CDR3 region is CASSSGALSGYTF. The CDR3 nucleotides are TGTGCCAGCAGCTCCGGAGCGTTATCTGGCTACACCTTC.

The chain has TRBV7-2 and TRBJ1-6; D is undetermined. Trimming cost V 5 bases and J 4 bases, with 12 bases left between them. CDR3 size: 15 residues. Germline-derived CDR1 and CDR2 are SGHTA and FQGNSA. CDR3 nucleotide sequence: TGTGCCAGCAGCCCCCTTGAAGGTTATAATTCACCCCTCCACTTT. Residues: CASSPLEGYNSPLHF.

This chain links TRBV4-3 with TRBJ2-7; TRBD2 matches at 11 bases. CDR1 and CDR2 from the germline V gene are LGHNA and YSLEER. This CDR3 spans 16 amino acids. After removal of 0 bases from V and 7 bases from J, the junction contained 8 bases not matched to a gene. CDR3 in DNA: TGCGCCAGCAGCCAAGAGGTAGCGGGAGGGCCGCAGGAGCAGTACTTC. Residues: CASSQEVAGGPQEQYF.

This chain joins TRBV27 and TRBJ1-6; D remains ambiguous. Germline loops: CDR1 MNHEY, CDR2 SMNVEV (reference sequence). The CDR3 runs 14 residues. Trimming stripped 5 bases from V and 5 bases from J, with 10 bases between. CDR3 coding DNA: TGTGCCAGCAGTCCCTTAAAGAATAATTCACCCCTCCACTTT. Protein sequence: CASSPLKNNSPLHF.

The CDR3: CASSQDSSEVQFF. The CDR3, as DNA: TGCGCCAGCAGCCAAGACTCATCAGAGGTGCAGTTCTTC. This chain links TRBV4-3 with TRBJ2-1; no definite D call. The CDR3 totals 13 residues. The V end was cut by 0 bases, the J end by 12 bases, with 12 bases between. Germline CDR1 LGHNA, CDR2 YSLEER.

This clone was picked up a small number of times. The V and J genes are TRBV28 and TRBJ2-7; no clear D. From germline, CDR1 is MDHEN and CDR2 SYDVKM. The V end lost 2 bases, the J end lost 6 bases, and 8 bases lay between the germline ends. The CDR3 is 12 residues long. In DNA, the CDR3 is TGTGCCAGCAGTTTAAATTCCCTCGAGCAGTACTTC. Translated, it gives CASSLNSLEQYF.